This T cell receptor beta chain was sequenced during a study of T cells after posttransplantation cyclophosphamide. The assay was immunoSEQ multiplex PCR, and TCRdb's table has in-frame clones only and misses some. The sample includes roughly 20,000 clones, under 99% seen only once; the top ten take around 0.15%. The naive gate required viable CD3+CD4+ or CD3+CD8+ cells with CCR7+CD45RA+CD45RO-CD95-CD27+CD28+ phenotype. The sequencing sample was made of naive CD4+ T cells sorted from PBMCs. These receptors all come from a man between 35 and 55 years old in good health, CMV-negative, and a related stem cell transplant donor.

The chain carries TRBV15 and TRBJ2-7; 9 bases are a match to TRBD2. Germline V lookup: CDR1 LNHNV, CDR2 YYDKDF (reference sequence). The CDR3 is 15 amino acids. J was trimmed by 7 bases and V by 11 bases; bases with no gene match: 18. CDR3 residues: CAPPGAGGPDREQYF. CDR3 nucleotide sequence: TGTGCCCCTCCGGGGGCGGGAGGGCCCGATAGAGAGCAGTACTTC. The complete variable domain, with remaining parts taken from reference TRBV15 and TRBJ2-7, reads DAMVIQNPRYQVTQFGKPVTLSCSQTLNHNVMYWYQQKSSQAPKLLFHYYDKDFNNEADTPDNFQSRRPNTSFCFLDIRSPGLGDTAMYLCAPPGAGGPDREQYFGPGTRLTVT.